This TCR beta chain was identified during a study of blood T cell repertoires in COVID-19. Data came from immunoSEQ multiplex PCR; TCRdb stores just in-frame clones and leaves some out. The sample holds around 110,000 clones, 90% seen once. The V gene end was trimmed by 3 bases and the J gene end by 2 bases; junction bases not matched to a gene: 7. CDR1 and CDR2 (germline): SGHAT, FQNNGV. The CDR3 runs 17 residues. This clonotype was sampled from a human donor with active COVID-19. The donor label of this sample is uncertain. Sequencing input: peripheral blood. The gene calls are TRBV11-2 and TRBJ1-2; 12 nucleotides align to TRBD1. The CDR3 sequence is CASSLGTGGEGNYGYTF. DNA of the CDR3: TGTGCCAGCAGCTTGGGGACAGGGGGCGAGGGAAACTATGGCTACACCTTC.